The clone carrying this TCR beta chain occurred a few times. What it binds is unknown. This entry comes from a study of cytomegalovirus exposure and HLA in healthy donors. Trimming shortened V by 5 bases and J by 2 bases, and 7 bases separated the two germline ends. This CDR3 contains 13 residues. CDR1 and CDR2 (germline): MNHEY, SMNVEV (reference sequence). PCR used 60 Vbeta primers and 13 Jbeta primers. Libraries were prepared by immunoSEQ multiplex PCR; TCRdb keeps only in-frame clonotypes and omits some of them. The data show some 110,000 clones, with about 76% seen just once and under 6.5% held by the top ten. Study-wide results and caveats: Further analysis, carried out later, found HLA-associated TCR beta chains more clonally expanded than equally common other chains. TRBV6-2, TRBV6-3 and other indistinguishable V segments were excluded. Looking again later, the authors saw that most CMV-associated TCR beta chains seemed HLA-restricted.

The donors gave bone marrow, and they were healthy. The V and J genes are TRBV27 and TRBJ1-3; no firm D call. This clonotype originated in a woman aged 50 to 60 in good health and CMV-seropositive. The sequenced sample consisted of PBMCs. CDR3 residues: CASSVRTGNTIYF. The CDR3 bases are TGTGCCAGCAGTGTCAGAACTGGAAACACCATATATTTT.